The rows below give T cell receptor beta chains drawn from one sample of a study of T cells in Graves' hyperthyroidism and ophthalmopathy. Using its own MiXCR run on the multiplex PCR reads, TCRdb lists one record per CDR3 protein. The sample consists of about 680,000 distinct CDR3 sequences, approximately 40% of them appearing once. The sequenced sample was blood. The receptor set was obtained from a woman in her forties with Graves' hyperthyroidism. The CDR3 runs from the conserved cysteine through the conserved F or W. D genes are given only for firm matches. Clone size is given for some rows only: seen once, a few or many times, or a class if the clone is expanded.

>TRBV7-6|-|many|TRBJ1-1|12
CASSQLNTEAFF
TGTGCCAGCAGCCAATTGAACACTGAAGCTTTCTTT
>TRBV6-4|TRBD1|-|TRBJ2-7|15
CASSDPTGFSYEQYF
TGTGCCAGCAGCGACCCGACAGGGTTCTCCTACGAGCAGTACTTC
>TRBV7-2|-|many|TRBJ1-1|14
CASSSDSTNTEAFF
TGTGCCAGCAGCTCGGACAGTACGAACACTGAAGCTTTCTTT
>TRBV20-1|TRBD1|once|TRBJ1-2|12
CSAGQELYGYTF
TGCAGTGCTGGACAGGAGCTATATGGCTACACCTTC
>TRBV7-8|TRBD1|-|TRBJ1-1|14
CASSFRDRRAEAFF
TGTGCCAGCAGCTTTAGGGACAGGCGCGCTGAAGCTTTCTTT
>TRBV4-1|TRBD1|-|TRBJ1-2|14
CASSQTGVTYGYTF
TGCGCCAGCAGCCAAACAGGGGTTACCTATGGCTACACCTTC
>TRBV6-5|TRBD1|few|TRBJ1-5|14
CASRDRGRNQPQHF
TGTGCCAGCAGGGACAGGGGGCGAAATCAGCCCCAGCATTTT
>TRBV29-1|-|-|TRBJ2-7|11
CSVTTSYEQYF
TGCAGCGTCACGACTAGTTATGAGCAGTACTTC
>TRBV12-5|-|few|TRBJ2-5|13
CASALDKPETQYF
TGTGCTAGTGCCCTTGACAAACCAGAGACCCAGTACTTC
>TRBV6-2/TRBV6-3|-|few|TRBJ1-1|16
CASSTRIRVTGTEAFF
TGTGCCAGCAGTACCCGAATCAGGGTAACGGGGACTGAAGCTTTCTTT
>TRBV7-9|TRBD1|few|TRBJ2-7|14
CASRTGQGFNEQYF
TGTGCCAGCAGGACGGGACAGGGATTCAACGAGCAGTACTTC
>TRBV24-1|-|many|TRBJ2-5|14
CATSDPDRPETQYF
TGTGCCACCAGTGACCCTGACAGGCCAGAGACCCAGTACTTC
>TRBV25-1|-|many|TRBJ2-2|13
CASSESSTGELFF
TGTGCCAGCAGTGAATCTTCAACCGGGGAGCTGTTTTTT
>TRBV2|-|many|TRBJ2-5|12
CASSSDSLTQYF
TGTGCCAGCAGCTCCGACAGCTTAACCCAGTACTTC
>TRBV10-1|-|-|TRBJ2-2|12
CASSERSGELFF
TGCGCCAGCAGTGAACGTTCCGGGGAGCTGTTTTTT
>TRBV10-3|-|-|TRBJ2-3|14
CAISEGPTTDTQYF
TGTGCCATCAGTGAGGGGCCCACAACAGATACGCAGTATTTT
>TRBV6-5|-|many|TRBJ1-2|14
CASSFPGDNYGYTF
TGTGCCAGCAGCTTTCCGGGAGATAACTATGGCTACACCTTC